This TCR beta chain was sequenced during a study of persistence of HIV-infected CD4 T cells. On this clone itself: What it binds is unknown.

The libraries were made with immunoSEQ version 4 in survey mode. TCRdb's copy holds only in-frame clones and misses some; the assay was immunoSEQ multiplex PCR. Altogether 40,000 to 55,000 clones are present, around 90% being singletons, with the ten largest covering about 3.1%. V dropped 8 bases and J dropped 0; count of bases not matched to a gene: 5. The CDR3 has 14 residues. Germline V gene sequence: CDR1 MNHEY, CDR2 SMNVEV (reference sequence). This nonspecific control used anti-CD3/anti-CD28 bead stimulation of CD4+ T cells. CD4+ T cells upregulating both CD40 ligand and CD69 were sorted as responding cells.

The rearrangement uses TRBV27 and TRBJ2-3; 7 bases map to TRBD1. This sequence was found in an adult woman with HIV who was CMV-seropositive. Sequences were derived from CD4+ T cells sorted from PBMCs after approximately 19-hour stimulation, sampled from a patient who received antiretroviral therapy. CDR3 sequence (DNA): TGTGCCAGCCGACGGACAGGCAGCACAGATACGCAGTATTTT. This encodes CASRRTGSTDTQYF.